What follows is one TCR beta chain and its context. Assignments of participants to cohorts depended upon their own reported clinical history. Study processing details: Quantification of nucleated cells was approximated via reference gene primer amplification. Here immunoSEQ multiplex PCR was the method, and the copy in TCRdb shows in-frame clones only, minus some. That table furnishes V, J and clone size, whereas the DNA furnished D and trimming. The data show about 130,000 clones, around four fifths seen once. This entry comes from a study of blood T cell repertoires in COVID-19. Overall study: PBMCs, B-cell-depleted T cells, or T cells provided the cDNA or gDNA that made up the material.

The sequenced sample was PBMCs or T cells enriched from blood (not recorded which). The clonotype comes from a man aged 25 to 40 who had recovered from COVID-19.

The DNA of the CDR3 is TGTGCCTGGAGGGGGGAGGGTCCAGAGACCCAGTACTTC. This translates into CAWRGEGPETQYF. V is TRBV30 and J is TRBJ2-5; 7 positions agree with TRBD2. The junction had 5 bases not matched to a gene; V was cut back by 3 bases and J by 4 bases. The CDR3 is 13 amino acids. CDR1 is GTSNPN, CDR2 SVGIG, per germline (reference sequence).